The 32 T cell receptor beta chains reported below all come from one sample, sequenced in a study of blood T cell repertoires in COVID-19 (dated by TCRdb to between 2020 and 2021). The protocol used for the library was the immunoSEQ multiplex PCR assay. In its TCRdb copy, this immuneACCESS table keeps in-frame sequences only and misses some clones. Where compared with another copy, unresolved V genes explain less than half of these, and the others have no known cause. Counted in this sample were about 210,000 clones; roughly 80% of them appeared once. The ten largest clones take up approximately 6.9% of the sample. Specimen: peripheral blood. The receptors were gathered from a man between 60 and 70 years old with acute or convalescent COVID-19.

This chain uses TRBV2 with TRBJ1-1; 7 bases map to TRBD1. The CDR3 has 13 residues. V lost 4 bases and J lost 4; bases outside the gene matches: 3. From germline, CDR1 is SNHLY and CDR2 FYNNEI. Written as DNA, the CDR3 is TGTGCCAGCAGTGTCGACAGGGTCACTGAAGCTTTCTTT. This codes for CASSVDRVTEAFF.

The rearrangement links TRBV5-1 to TRBJ2-3, with 12 bases aligning to TRBD2. The V gene end was trimmed by 0 bases and the J gene end by 6 bases; junction bases not matched to a gene: 8. CDR1 SGHRS and CDR2 YFSETQ come from the germline V gene. This CDR3 has 17 residues. The CDR3 region is CASSLVLAGGVRDTQYF. CDR3 DNA: TGCGCCAGCAGCTTGGTACTAGCGGGAGGTGTGCGGGATACGCAGTATTTT.

The chain carries TRBV14 and TRBJ2-3, with 8 bases fitting TRBD2. This CDR3 is 17 amino acids long. V trimming: 5 bases; J trimming: 4 bases; junction bases outside the gene matches: 14. Germline V lookup: CDR1 SGHDN, CDR2 FVKESK. The CDR3 DNA reads TGTGCCAGCAGCACAGCGGTTATAGCGGGAACACCAGATACGCAGTATTTT. Amino acids: CASSTAVIAGTPDTQYF.

The genes are TRBV6-5 and TRBJ1-1, with TRBD1 matching 12 bases. CDR1 is MNHEY and CDR2 is SVGAGI in the germline V gene. This CDR3 is 14 amino acids long. Trimming cost V 6 bases and J 11 bases; bases outside gene matches: 10. CDR3 coding DNA: TGTGCCAGCAGGCGCGGGGACAGGGGGCCGGGCGCTTTCTTT. The encoded protein is CASRRGDRGPGAFF.

V is TRBV2 and J is TRBJ1-5, with 7 bases identical to TRBD1. Germline V gene data show CDR1 as SNHLY and CDR2 as FYNNEI. CDR3 length: 14 amino acids. The V segment lost 6 bases and the J segment 4 bases; nucleotides outside the gene matches: 6. Here the CDR3 DNA reads TGTGCCAGCAGGGTCGACAGGGTGAATCAGCCCCAGCATTTT. It translates to CASRVDRVNQPQHF.

The chain combines TRBV28 with TRBJ1-5, with TRBD1 as a possible D gene (5 bases). The V end lost 4 bases, the J end lost 5 bases, and 15 bases lay between the germline ends. Looked up from germline, CDR1 is MDHEN and CDR2 is SYDVKM. CDR3 length: 15 amino acids. For the CDR3, the DNA is TGTGCCAGCAGTTCCGTCCGTGGGGACTATCAGCCCCAGCATTTT. It encodes CASSSVRGDYQPQHF.

CDR3 residues: CASSSGRVLAPGANVLTF. The CDR3 nucleotides read TGTGCCAGCAGCTCAGGGAGGGTTCTGGCTCCTGGGGCCAACGTCCTGACTTTC. The V gene is TRBV5-8, the J gene TRBJ2-6; 7 bases line up with TRBD2. Germline CDR1 reads SGHTS; CDR2 reads YDEGEE. The CDR3 is 18 amino acids. The ends lost 3 bases at V and 2 bases at J; junction bases unmatched: 11. The full variable domain, in which reference TRBV5-8 and TRBJ2-6 provide the parts outside the CDR3, is EAGVTQSPTHLIKTRGQQATLRCSPISGHTSVYWYQQALGLGLQFLLWYDEGEERNRGNFPPRFSGRQFPNYSSELNVNALELEDSALYLCASSSGRVLAPGANVLTFGAGSRLTVL.

The J gene is TRBJ1-2, the V gene TRBV10-3; D perhaps matches TRBD1 (5 bases). The germline V gene encodes CDR1 ENHRY and CDR2 SYGVKD. CDR3 length: 16 amino acids. With 1 base removed from V and 1 base from J, the gap between germline ends came to 13 bases. CDR3 sequence reads: CAISELGGSSNYGYTF. The CDR3 DNA sequence: TGTGCCATCAGTGAGTTGGGGGGGTCGAGTAACTATGGCTACACCTTC.

The genes are TRBV11-2 and TRBJ1-3; D call uncertain. In germline, CDR1 is SGHAT, CDR2 FQNNGV. Trimming took off 3 bases at V and 0 bases at J, with 9 bases between the two ends. The CDR3 contains 15 residues. Here the CDR3 DNA reads TGTGCCAGCAGCTTGAGACTTAGCTCTGGAAACACCATATATTTT. Residues: CASSLRLSSGNTIYF. The full variable domain, rest sourced from reference TRBV11-2 and TRBJ1-3, is EAGVAQSPRYKIIEKRQSVAFWCNPISGHATLYWYQQILGQGPKLLIQFQNNGVVDDSQLPKDRFSAERLKGVDSTLKIQPAKLEDSAVYLCASSLRLSSGNTIYFGEGSWLTVV.

This clone was detected many times. CDR3 sequence (DNA): TGTGCCAGCAGCCAGACTAGCGGGAGCGCAGATACGCAGTATTTT. Encoded protein: CASSQTSGSADTQYF. The V call is TRBV11-3, the J call TRBJ2-3; 12 bases align to TRBD2. V lost 5 bases to trimming and J lost 4 bases; unmatched junction nucleotides: 4. Germline V CDR1 and CDR2: SGHNT, YENEEA. The CDR3 covers 15 residues.

This clone was seen a single time. The V call is TRBV6-5, the J call TRBJ1-5; D is ambiguous. The CDR3 is 12 residues long. Between the trimmed V and J ends, which lost 6 bases and 9 bases, there was a span of 12 bases. Germline assignment: CDR1 MNHEY and CDR2 SVGAGI. CDR3: CASRTMSGPQHF. CDR3 DNA: TGTGCCAGCAGAACTATGTCTGGGCCCCAGCATTTT.

The chain is built from TRBV19 and TRBJ1-2; the D gene is possibly TRBD1 (5 bases). Between the trimmed V and J ends, which lost 4 bases and 6 bases, there was a span of 12 bases. The CDR3 consists of 13 residues. Germline-derived CDR1 and CDR2 are LNHDA and SQIVND (reference sequence). The DNA for the CDR3 is TGTGCCAGTAGTACGGATGCAGGGAATGGCTACACCTTC. The encoded protein is CASSTDAGNGYTF.

The V and J genes are TRBV9 and TRBJ1-1, with no clear D. The length of the CDR3 is 14 residues. V gave up 2 bases and J gave up 3 bases, with 11 bases separating them. Per germline, CDR1 SGDLS and CDR2 YYNGEE. The CDR3 loop is CASSVGSRDTEAFF. The CDR3 DNA is TGTGCCAGCAGCGTTGGCAGCCGGGACACTGAAGCTTTCTTT.

This clone was seen only once. This sequence joins TRBV3-1 (or the pseudogene TRBV3-2) and TRBJ2-5, with D possibly TRBD2 on 5 matching bases. V shed 3 bases and J shed 4 bases, with 15 bases lying between them. The germline V gene has CDR1 LGHDT and CDR2 YNNKEL (reference sequence). This CDR3 spans 15 amino acids. This chain's CDR3 is CASSHLRGLGETQYF. The CDR3 region has the DNA TGTGCCAGCAGCCACCTACGAGGGCTCGGAGAGACCCAGTACTTC.

This chain links TRBV6-5 with TRBJ1-1, with 7 nucleotides matching TRBD1. Germline CDR1 is MNHEY and CDR2 is SVGAGI. CDR3 size: 14 residues. J was trimmed by 0 bases and V by 11 bases; bases with no gene match: 9. CDR3: CACMEGAMNTEAFF. The CDR3, as DNA: TGTGCCTGCATGGAGGGGGCTATGAACACTGAAGCTTTCTTT.

V usage is TRBV10-3 and J usage is TRBJ1-2, with 9 bases fitting TRBD1. With 9 bases clipped from V and 6 bases from J, the junction kept 8 bases outside the gene matches. Per germline, CDR1 ENHRY and CDR2 SYGVKD. The CDR3 covers 13 residues. In DNA form, the CDR3 reads TGTGCCATGACGGGACAGGGCGACAATGGCTACACCTTC. This sequence encodes CAMTGQGDNGYTF.

V and J are TRBV28 and TRBJ2-7; D is possibly TRBD2 (6 bases). V was shortened by 2 bases and J by 2 bases, with 10 bases between the two germline ends. Germline V gene data show CDR1 as MDHEN and CDR2 as SYDVKM. The CDR3 runs to 14 residues. The CDR3 reads CASSLAGPTYEQYF. As DNA, the CDR3 is TGTGCCAGCAGTTTAGCGGGACCTACCTACGAGCAGTACTTC.

This rearrangement joins TRBV28 to TRBJ1-4; maybe TRBD1 (6 bases). Per the germline V gene, CDR1 is MDHEN and CDR2 is SYDVKM. The V and J ends lost 7 bases and 5 bases respectively, with 23 bases between them. The CDR3 loop spans 17 amino acids. As DNA, the CDR3 is TGTGCCAGCACCCTTTGGGGGCAGCCCGTAACGAATGAAAAACTGTTTTTT. Its translation: CASTLWGQPVTNEKLFF.

The rearrangement links TRBV28 to TRBJ2-2, with 9 bases identical to TRBD2. The CDR3 consists of 13 residues. With V trimmed by 6 bases and J by 4 bases, 0 bases remained unmatched. The germline V gene has CDR1 MDHEN and CDR2 SYDVKM. This chain's CDR3 is CASRLAGTGELFF. CDR3 bases: TGTGCCAGCAGACTAGCGGGCACCGGGGAGCTGTTTTTT.

The chain has TRBV5-1 and TRBJ1-1; TRBD1 agrees at 7 bases. V trimming: 3 bases; J trimming: 2 bases; junction bases outside the gene matches: 4. The CDR3 extends over 14 amino acids. Germline V gene data show CDR1 as SGHRS and CDR2 as YFSETQ. The CDR3 region has the DNA TGCGCCAGCAGCTGGACAGGATTTAACACTGAAGCTTTCTTT. Translation: CASSWTGFNTEAFF.

This clone was recorded once. V usage is TRBV3-1 (or the pseudogene TRBV3-2) and J usage is TRBJ1-2; D might be TRBD1 (5 bases). CDR3 length: 13 amino acids. Germline V lookup: CDR1 LGHDT, CDR2 YNNKEL (reference sequence). Between the trimmed V and J ends, which lost 1 base and 6 bases, there was a span of 9 bases. CDR3 protein: CASSQVTVNGYTF. The CDR3 DNA reads TGTGCCAGCAGCCAAGTGACAGTTAATGGCTACACCTTC.

The CDR3 region has the DNA TGTGCCAGCAGTTCTTTAGCGGGCGCTGAAGCTTTCTTT. The encoded protein is CASSSLAGAEAFF. The chain employs TRBV6-4 and TRBJ1-1; no definite D call. The V end lost 5 bases, the J end lost 6 bases, and 13 bases lay between the germline ends. Germline CDR1 MRHNA, CDR2 SNTAGT. The CDR3 contains 13 residues.

The genes are TRBV6-6 and TRBJ2-5; maybe TRBD1 (5 bases). This CDR3 spans 11 amino acids. The ends were cut back, 5 bases at V and 7 bases at J, with 8 bases in the middle. The germline V gene encodes CDR1 MNHNY and CDR2 SVGAGI (reference sequence). Here the CDR3 reads CASSAQGTQYF. The CDR3 nucleotides read TGTGCCAGCAGTGCCCAGGGGACCCAGTACTTC.

The chain is built from TRBV6-4 and TRBJ2-1, with 10 bases aligning to TRBD2. V lost 3 bases to trimming and J lost 8 bases; unmatched junction nucleotides: 7. This CDR3 is 15 amino acids long. Per germline, CDR1 MRHNA and CDR2 SNTAGT. The CDR3 coding sequence is TGTGCCAGCAGTGAGGCTAGCGGGAGTGGCGATGAGCAGTTCTTC. Translated, it gives CASSEASGSGDEQFF.

The V call is TRBV29-1, the J call TRBJ1-2; D is ambiguous. The CDR3 sequence is 12 residues long. Per germline, CDR1 SQVTM and CDR2 ANQGSEA. V lost 6 bases and J 1 base, leaving 9 bases between the germline ends. CDR3 sequence (DNA): TGCAGCGTGCAGGATAATAACTATGGCTACACCTTC. It yields the protein CSVQDNNYGYTF.

About this clone: In this CDR3 the conserved last residue, phenylalanine or tryptophan, is missing, so a read error is likely. It is unclear where the CDR3 begins or ends on the DNA, so no DNA is shown, and the CDR3 is as TCRdb lists it. This chain joins TRBV3-1 (or the pseudogene TRBV3-2) and TRBJ1-2; TRBD1 was called by the table and not checked on the DNA. Termini included, the CDR3 measures 13 amino acids. The V gene's germline CDR1 is LGHDT and CDR2 YNNKEL (reference sequence). The CDR3 is CASSQDLSRAMFI.

As DNA, the CDR3 is TGTGCCAGCAGTTTATCCTCGACGGGGGGTCTACCAGGCTACACCTTC. It yields the protein CASSLSSTGGLPGYTF. The chain joins TRBV27 to TRBJ1-2; tentative D call: TRBD1 (5 bases). Germline assignment: CDR1 MNHEY and CDR2 SMNVEV (reference sequence). V lost 0 bases to trimming and J lost 8 bases, with 19 bases between them. This CDR3 spans 16 amino acids.

The CDR3 here is CASSLETGTDGYTF. As DNA, the CDR3 is TGCGCCAGCAGCTTGGAGACAGGGACTGATGGCTACACCTTC. V gene TRBV5-1 combines with J gene TRBJ1-2, with TRBD1 matching over 7 bases. V lost 0 bases, J lost 6 bases, and 5 bases stayed unmatched. CDR3 size: 14 residues. The germline V gene encodes CDR1 SGHRS and CDR2 YFSETQ.

The chain couples TRBV24-1 to TRBJ1-2; 7 positions match TRBD1. J was trimmed by 5 bases and V by 0 bases; bases with no gene match: 5. The germline V gene has CDR1 KGHDR and CDR2 SFDVKD. The CDR3 runs 15 residues. Written as DNA, the CDR3 is TGTGCCACCAGTGATTTGAGGGACAGCACTTATGGCTACACCTTC. This translates into CATSDLRDSTYGYTF.

The genes are TRBV2 and TRBJ2-7, with D tentatively TRBD1 (6 bases). Deletions cut 7 bases from V and 7 bases from J, with 20 bases between. This CDR3 has 14 amino acids. Germline CDR1 and CDR2: SNHLY and FYNNEI. This CDR3 is CASKGDTRLGEQYF. The CDR3, as DNA: TGTGCCAGCAAGGGGGACACTCGCCTGGGGGAGCAGTACTTC.

There are a few counts of this clone. The chain has TRBV7-2 and TRBJ2-1, with 10 bases fitting TRBD2. The germline V gene encodes CDR1 SGHTA and CDR2 FQGNSA. Losses at the gene ends were 5 bases for V and 2 bases for J; bases not matched to a gene: 6. The CDR3 loop spans 16 amino acids. The CDR3 DNA reads as TGTGCCAGCAGCCCCCTAGCGGGGGAGGCCTACAATGAGCAGTTCTTC. Protein sequence: CASSPLAGEAYNEQFF.

The sample holds one count of this clone. V is TRBV6-1 and J is TRBJ1-2; 7 bases align to TRBD1. Looked up from germline, CDR1 is MNHNS and CDR2 is SASEGT. Trimming removed 5 bases from V and 14 bases from J; junction bases left unmatched: 11. CDR3 length equals 12 residues. The CDR3 DNA reads TGTGCCAGCAGTTCCCCAACCCAGGGGGATACCTTC. This sequence encodes CASSSPTQGDTF.